The sequence of this TCR beta chain was determined in a study of blood T cell repertoires in COVID-19. As originally analysed: Reference gene primer amplification gave estimated nucleated cell counts. Clones were read by immunoSEQ multiplex PCR, and TCRdb kept only the in-frame ones, dropping some. The V and J calls and clone size are taken from that table; D and trimming were inferred from the DNA. The profile covers about 190,000 clones, with roughly 90% appearing a single time and 0.62% taken by the ten largest. Germline trimming cut 2 bases from V and 0 bases from J; bases unmatched to any gene: 19. Germline V gives CDR1 LGHDT, CDR2 YNNKEL (reference sequence). CDR3 length: 21 residues.

Sequenced material: peripheral blood. This TCR came from a man between 50 and 59 years old with acute or convalescent COVID-19. V gene TRBV3-1 (or the pseudogene TRBV3-2) combines with J gene TRBJ2-4, with 7 bases matching TRBD1. For the CDR3, the DNA is TGTGCCAGCAGCCAACAAAAACCGGGACAGTCGGTAGCGCTAGCCAAAAACATTCAGTACTTC. Protein: CASSQQKPGQSVALAKNIQYF.